This T cell receptor beta chain was documented in a study of blood T cell repertoires in COVID-19 (dated by TCRdb to about 2020). Background for the entire study: Samples from collaborators originated in the United States, Italy and Spain and spanned both the acute and convalescent phases of COVID-19. A de-identified subject ID, COVID-19 status, age in years and sex were almost always included in the sample metadata. The prospective study material was composed of cDNA or gDNA derived from T cells, B-cell-depleted T cells, or PBMCs. The dataset comprised deeply sampled blood TCRbeta repertoires from subjects exposed to, actively infected with, or recovered from COVID-19. Samples came from the ongoing ImmuneRACE study (first 160 participants) plus 1,254 subjects from 6 global collaborators. Where HLA class I and class II types were available, the types were taken from metadata supplied by the sample provider, not from assay-based typing. The repertoires were made available in a free public database intended to serve as a resource for research on the immune response to SARS-CoV-2.

Findings and caveats that apply to the study as a whole: How much clinical and demographic metadata was included differed by source and by participant, and the metadata was provided uncurated.

V and J lose 5 bases and 2 bases, and a span of 17 bases separates them. CDR1 and CDR2 (PRHDT, FYEKMQ) derive from the germline V gene (reference sequence). The CDR3, cysteine through phenylalanine, is 16 amino acids long. Just the 48-base CDR3 DNA is kept, in frame starting at base 1. The immunoSEQ Assay, a bias-controlled multiplex PCR, was used to amplify TCRbeta CDR3 regions from genomic DNA. In the paper's pipeline: Nucleated cell counts per sample were estimated from amplification of reference gene primers within the assay. To quantify the absolute abundance of each unique TCRbeta CDR3 rearrangement, sequence reads were collapsed and filtered. Productive Simpson clonality was computed per sample as the square root of Simpson's diversity index over productive rearrangements. TCRdb's version of the immuneACCESS table is confined to in-frame rearrangements and falls short of the full clone set. An unresolved V gene accounts for under half of the shortfall where checked; the remainder is of unknown origin. That table furnishes V, J and clone size, whereas the DNA furnished D and trimming. This sample has roughly 100,000 clones in its table, and 82% of those were observed once. The ten largest clonotypes hold about 16% of the sample.

About this clone itself: It has no known antigen specificity. Base qualities are not recorded, but no much larger clone differs from it by a single base.

Collaborating institutions collected whole blood in K2EDTA tubes following their own protocols. Collaborator samples were shipped for TCRbeta analysis as frozen whole blood, isolated PBMCs, or DNA extracted from either sample type. The specimen was peripheral blood. The clonotype was recovered from a woman of 80 years or more with acute or convalescent COVID-19. The rearrangement combines TRBV13 with TRBJ2-3, with a weak D call of TRBD1 (6 bases match). The nucleotide sequence is TGTGCCAGCAGCCTCCGAAACAGGGATTACACAGATACGCAGTATTTT. Its translation is CASSLRNRDYTDTQYF.